The 14 T cell receptor beta chains listed next were all sequenced from one sample in a study of T cell repertoires in cytomegalovirus infection. TCRdb re-derived calls from the reads in MiXCR, one entry per CDR3 protein. The sample has almost 500,000 distinct CDR3 sequences, around 10% seen once. Sequences were obtained from PBMCs. These receptors originate from a human donor in good health (CMV status not recorded). Some clones in this sample may be carry-over from other donors' samples.

This clonotype was detected many times. The CDR3 DNA reads as TGTGCCAGCAGCTCCGGGACAGCCTACGGCGGGGAGCTGTTTTTT. This translates into CASSSGTAYGGELFF. The chain links TRBV7-8 to TRBJ2-2; 7 bases line up with TRBD1. Germline loops: CDR1 SGHVS, CDR2 FQNEAQ. CDR3 length equals 15 residues. V dropped 4 bases and J dropped 7; count of bases not matched to a gene: 9. The whole variable domain, filled in from reference TRBV7-8 and TRBJ2-2, reads GAGVSQSPRYKVAKRGQDVALRCDPISGHVSLFWYQQALGQGPEFLTYFQNEAQLDKSGLPSDRFFAERPEGSVSTLKIQRTQQEDSAVYLCASSSGTAYGGELFFGEGSRLTVL.

Note on this clonotype: A read error may be the cause here, since a much bigger clone is one base away. The gene calls are TRBV12-3 or TRBV12-4 and TRBJ1-1; tentative D call: TRBD1 (5 bases). This CDR3 comprises 11 residues. The CDR3 bases are TGTGCCGGCAGTAACAGGAGAGGGGCTTTCTTT. It encodes CAGSNRRGAFF.

This clonotype was seen a handful of times. This chain links TRBV27 with TRBJ1-5, with 7 bases aligning to TRBD1. Per germline, CDR1 MNHEY and CDR2 SMNVEV (reference sequence). CDR3 length: 17 residues. J lost 5 bases, V lost 2 bases, and 12 bases had no gene match. This CDR3 is CASSLTGAGLDDQPQHF. CDR3 DNA: TGTGCCAGCAGTTTAACAGGGGCGGGGTTGGACGATCAGCCCCAGCATTTT.

This clonotype occurred a few times. The chain combines TRBV19 with TRBJ1-5, with D perhaps matching TRBD1 (6 bases). Trimming stripped 4 bases from V and 5 bases from J, with 15 bases between. CDR3 length: 15 residues. Germline CDR1 is LNHDA and CDR2 is SQIVND (reference sequence). Written as DNA, the CDR3 is TGTGCCAGTAGTAAGGGGGAGGGGTGGCATCAGCCCCAGCATTTT. Its protein is CASSKGEGWHQPQHF. The full variable domain, rest sourced from reference TRBV19 and TRBJ1-5, is DGGITQSPKYLFRKEGQNVTLSCEQNLNHDAMYWYRQDPGQGLRLIYYSQIVNDFQKGDIAEGYSVSREKKESFPLTVTSAQKNPTAFYLCASSKGEGWHQPQHFGDGTRLSIL.

This clonotype was seen ten or more times. The chain combines TRBV7-8 with TRBJ2-1; perhaps D is TRBD1 or TRBD2 (5 bases each). The germline gives CDR1 SGHVS, CDR2 FQNEAQ. This CDR3 is 16 amino acids long. Deletions cut 5 bases from V and 0 bases from J, with 14 bases between. The CDR3 sequence is CASSPSGTLSYNEQFF. CDR3 coding DNA: TGTGCCAGCAGCCCGTCCGGGACCCTCTCCTACAATGAGCAGTTCTTC.

This clonotype was found many times. The chain couples TRBV7-2 to TRBJ1-1; 7 nucleotides agree with TRBD1. This CDR3 region has 15 residues. V dropped 2 bases and J dropped 4; count of bases not matched to a gene: 7. Germline CDR1 reads SGHTA; CDR2 reads FQGNSA. The CDR3 DNA sequence: TGTGCCAGCAGCTTAAAGTACAGGGGTGGCACTGAAGCTTTCTTT. It specifies CASSLKYRGGTEAFF.

This clonotype occurred a few times. The rearrangement links TRBV5-1 to TRBJ2-7; 8 bases match TRBD2. The CDR3 loop spans 13 amino acids. From germline, CDR1 is SGHRS and CDR2 YFSETQ. V dropped 3 bases and J dropped 8; count of bases not matched to a gene: 7. The CDR3 spells CASSSGLGAKQYF. In DNA, the CDR3 is TGCGCCAGCAGCTCGGGACTAGGCGCGAAGCAGTACTTC. The whole variable domain, remainder taken from reference TRBV5-1 and TRBJ2-7, is KAGVTQTPRYLIKTRGQQVTLSCSPISGHRSVSWYQQTPGQGLQFLFEYFSETQRNKGNFPGRFSGRQFSNSRSEMNVSTLELGDSALYLCASSSGLGAKQYFGPGTRLTVT.

In this sample, this clonotype turned up a few times. V is TRBV20-1 and J is TRBJ1-5; no reliable D call. Germline V CDR1 and CDR2: DFQATT, SNEGSKA (reference sequence). This CDR3 spans 14 amino acids. The CDR3 spells CRPPPWEQNQPQHF. The DNA for the CDR3 is TGCAGGCCCCCTCCCTGGGAACAGAATCAGCCCCAGCATTTT.

This clonotype was picked up many times. This chain joins TRBV7-2 and TRBJ2-7; tentative D call: TRBD1 (6 bases). Germline-derived CDR1 and CDR2 are SGHTA and FQGNSA. With 5 bases removed from V and 5 bases from J, the gap between germline ends came to 13 bases. The CDR3 contains 13 residues. DNA of the CDR3: TGTGCCAGCAGCCTGGTTAGGGACAACGAGCAGTACTTC. It encodes CASSLVRDNEQYF.

This chain joins TRBV10-2 and TRBJ1-1, with D perhaps TRBD1 (6 bases). The germline V gene encodes CDR1 WSHSY and CDR2 SAAADI. V was clipped by 2 bases and J by 3 bases, with 16 bases between them. This CDR3 has 16 amino acids. The CDR3 is CASSEGGPGPYTEAFF. The CDR3 coding sequence is TGCGCCAGCAGTGAGGGGGGCCCGGGGCCCTACACTGAAGCTTTCTTT.

This clonotype was recorded many times. The chain is built from TRBV2 and TRBJ1-5; 11 bases agree with TRBD1. After removal of 4 bases from V and 7 bases from J, the junction contained 3 bases not matched to a gene. The CDR3 extends over 14 amino acids. Germline-derived CDR1 and CDR2 are SNHLY and FYNNEI. The CDR3 loop is CASSGTGGMQPQHF. DNA of the CDR3: TGTGCCAGCAGTGGGACAGGGGGCATGCAGCCCCAGCATTTT.

V is TRBV28 and J is TRBJ1-5; 11 nucleotides line up with TRBD1. The CDR3 is 16 residues long. V lost 5 bases to trimming and J lost 2 bases; unmatched junction nucleotides: 5. Germline lookup yields CDR1 MDHEN and CDR2 SYDVKM. CDR3 sequence: CASSTGQGAGNQPQHF. The CDR3, as DNA: TGTGCCAGCAGTACCGGACAGGGGGCTGGCAATCAGCCCCAGCATTTT. Drawing the rest from reference TRBV28 and TRBJ1-5, the complete variable domain is DVKVTQSSRYLVKRTGEKVFLECVQDMDHENMFWYRQDPGLGLRLIYFSYDVKMKEKGDIPEGYSVSREKKERFSLILESASTNQTSMYLCASSTGQGAGNQPQHFGDGTRLSIL.

Many counts were recorded for this clonotype. The genes are TRBV6-1 and TRBJ2-1; D is possibly TRBD2 (5 bases). This CDR3 has 10 amino acids. The germline V gene encodes CDR1 MNHNS and CDR2 SASEGT. The V end was cut by 10 bases, the J end by 9 bases, with 10 bases between. Here the CDR3 reads CATGISEQFF. CDR3 bases: TGTGCCACCGGGATCAGTGAGCAGTTCTTC.

This clonotype was seen repeatedly, ten times or more. CDR3 in DNA: TGTGCCAGCAGTGCTTCAGGGGGCGCGGGAAATGAGCAGTTCTTC. It codes for CASSASGGAGNEQFF. The rearrangement joins TRBV25-1 to TRBJ2-1, with 8 bases identical to TRBD1. This CDR3 contains 15 residues. From germline, CDR1 is MGHDK and CDR2 SYGVNS. V lost 4 bases and J lost 7; bases outside the gene matches: 9.